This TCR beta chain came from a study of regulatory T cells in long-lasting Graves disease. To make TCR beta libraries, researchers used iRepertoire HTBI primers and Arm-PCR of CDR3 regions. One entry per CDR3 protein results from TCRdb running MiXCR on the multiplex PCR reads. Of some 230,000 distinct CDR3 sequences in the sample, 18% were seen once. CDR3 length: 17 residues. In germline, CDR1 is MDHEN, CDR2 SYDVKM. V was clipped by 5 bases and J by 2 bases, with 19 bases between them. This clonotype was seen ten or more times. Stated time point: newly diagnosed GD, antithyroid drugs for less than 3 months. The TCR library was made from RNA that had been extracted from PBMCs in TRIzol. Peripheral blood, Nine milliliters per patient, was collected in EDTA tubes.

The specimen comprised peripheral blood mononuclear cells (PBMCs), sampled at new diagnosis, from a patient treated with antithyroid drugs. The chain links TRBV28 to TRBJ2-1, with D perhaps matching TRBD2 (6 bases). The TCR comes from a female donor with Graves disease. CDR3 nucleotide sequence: TGTGCCAGCAGTACCCCTAGCTCGGGAGCAACCTACAATGAGCAGTTCTTC. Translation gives CASSTPSSGATYNEQFF.